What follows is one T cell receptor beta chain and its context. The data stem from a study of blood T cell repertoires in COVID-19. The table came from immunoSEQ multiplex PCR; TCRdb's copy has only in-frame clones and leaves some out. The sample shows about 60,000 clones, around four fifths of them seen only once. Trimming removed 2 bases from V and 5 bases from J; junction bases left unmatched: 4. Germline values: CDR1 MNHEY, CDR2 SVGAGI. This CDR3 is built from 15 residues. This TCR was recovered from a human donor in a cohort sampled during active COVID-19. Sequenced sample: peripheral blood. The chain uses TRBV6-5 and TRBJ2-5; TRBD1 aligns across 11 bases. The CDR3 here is CASSYGTGGRETQYF. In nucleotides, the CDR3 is TGTGCCAGCAGTTACGGGACAGGGGGACGGGAGACCCAGTACTTC.